A selection of T cell receptor beta chains follows, all from one sample in a study of T cells in Graves' hyperthyroidism and ophthalmopathy. TCRdb redid the calling of the multiplex PCR reads with MiXCR, one entry per CDR3 protein. The data contain just under 750,000 distinct CDR3 sequences, around a third of them singletons. The sequencing input was blood. The receptors were sampled from a woman in her 40s with Graves' hyperthyroidism. CDR3s include the opening cysteine and the closing phenylalanine or tryptophan. The D gene is left open where the match is weak. Only some rows state a clone size, as once, few, many or a class for expanded clones.

d_call,v_call,j_call,clone_size,cdr3_aa,cdr3_nt
NA,TRBV5-1,TRBJ1-6,many,CASSFTGTSANSPLHF,TGCGCCAGCAGCTTTACCGGGACGTCTGCTAATTCACCCCTCCACTTT
TRBD2,TRBV29-1,TRBJ2-2,many,CSVYLAGDRELFF,TGCAGCGTATACCTAGCGGGAGATAGGGAGCTGTTTTTT
TRBD1,TRBV24-1,TRBJ1-1,NA,CATSETGGGGNTEAFF,TGTGCCACCAGTGAGACAGGGGGAGGCGGCAACACTGAAGCTTTCTTT
NA,TRBV12-3/TRBV12-4,TRBJ2-5,NA,CASSLGQAATSQETQYF,TGTGCCAGCAGTTTAGGACAGGCGGCAACGTCACAAGAGACCCAGTACTTC
TRBD2,TRBV20-1,TRBJ2-7,NA,CSARDRGGSTYEQYF,TGCAGTGCTAGAGATCGGGGGGGTTCAACCTACGAGCAGTACTTC
NA,TRBV7-2,TRBJ1-1,NA,CASSFGPSGKMNTEAFF,TGTGCCAGCAGCTTCGGACCCTCCGGAAAAATGAACACTGAAGCTTTCTTT
NA,TRBV7-9,TRBJ2-7,NA,CARPLSAGESSYEQYF,TGTGCCCGCCCCTTGAGTGCTGGAGAAAGCTCCTACGAGCAGTACTTC
NA,TRBV25-1,TRBJ1-5,NA,CASNEQGRQPQHF,TGTGCCAGCAATGAACAGGGCCGTCAGCCCCAGCATTTT
NA,TRBV7-2,TRBJ2-7,NA,CASSPAGGEQYF,TGTGCCAGCTCACCCGCCGGGGGCGAGCAGTACTTC
NA,TRBV10-2,TRBJ1-6,many,CASVRQPESPLHF,TGCGCCAGCGTAAGGCAGCCGGAGTCACCCCTCCACTTT
TRBD1,TRBV12-5,TRBJ1-5,few,CASGSGQAEAYSNQPQHF,TGTGCTAGTGGGTCCGGACAGGCTGAAGCCTATAGCAATCAGCCCCAGCATTTT
NA,TRBV6-6,TRBJ1-1,few,CASSPPDFLLDTEAFF,TGTGCCAGCAGTCCCCCGGACTTTCTTTTGGACACTGAAGCTTTCTTT
TRBD2,TRBV5-5,TRBJ2-7,many,CASSSTGGPNEQYF,TGTGCCAGCAGCTCTACGGGGGGGCCTAACGAGCAGTACTTC
TRBD2,TRBV20-1,TRBJ2-7,once,CSARAPSGSYNEQYF,TGCAGTGCCAGAGCCCCTAGCGGCTCCTACAATGAGCAGTACTTC
NA,TRBV5-6,TRBJ1-6,many,CASSSTLGVSPLHF,TGTGCCAGCAGCTCCACTCTGGGGGTTTCACCCCTCCACTTT
NA,TRBV10-3,TRBJ2-7,many,CAISESKTANYEQYF,TGTGCCATCAGTGAGTCTAAGACGGCAAACTACGAGCAGTACTTC
NA,TRBV12-3/TRBV12-4,TRBJ2-7,many,CASSSHTYEQYF,TGTGCCAGCAGCTCCCACACCTACGAGCAGTACTTC
NA,TRBV7-3,TRBJ2-6,once,CASSLIERSGANVPTF,TGTGCCAGCAGCTTGATCGAGCGCTCTGGGGCCAACGTCCCGACTTTC
NA,TRBV7-8,TRBJ1-2,many,CASSSRAGYGYTF,TGTGCCAGCAGCTCGAGGGCTGGGTATGGCTACACCTTC
NA,TRBV25-1,TRBJ2-2,many,CASSEGGARGTGELFF,TGTGCCAGCAGTGAGGGGGGGGCGCGAGGCACCGGGGAGCTGTTTTTT
NA,TRBV3-1,TRBJ1-2,NA,CASSQGDYVDTF,TGTGCCAGCAGCCAAGGAGACTATGTAGACACCTTC
NA,TRBV19,TRBJ1-2,NA,CASSIDPPGNSHGYTF,TGTGCCAGTAGTATAGATCCTCCAGGGAACAGCCATGGCTACACCTTC
TRBD1,TRBV25-1,TRBJ1-3,medium-sized,CASSGQGSTGNTIYF,TGTGCCAGCAGCGGACAGGGGAGCACTGGAAACACCATATATTTT
NA,TRBV13,TRBJ1-2,few,CASSWGGSYGYTF,TGTGCCAGCAGCTGGGGGGGGAGTTATGGCTACACCTTC
NA,TRBV15,TRBJ1-4,many,CATSRQERSHEKLFF,TGTGCCACCAGCAGGCAGGAGAGGAGTCATGAAAAACTGTTTTTT